Listed here is a single TCR beta chain. Germline V gene sequence: CDR1 MNHEY, CDR2 SVGAGI. There are 16 residues in the CDR3. The V and J ends lost 1 base and 4 bases respectively, with 13 bases between them. This sample stems from a study of blood T cell repertoires in COVID-19. Study summary: T cells, B-cell-depleted T cells, or PBMCs supplied cDNA or gDNA.

Sequencing used immunoSEQ multiplex PCR; TCRdb keeps in-frame clones, though not all of them. The data show about 240,000 clones, roughly 83% seen once. Sample: peripheral blood. The J gene is TRBJ2-2, the V gene TRBV6-5; D is uncertain. The TCR originated in a man at least 80 years old with acute or convalescent COVID-19. The DNA for the CDR3 is TGTGCCAGCAGTTACTTACCGCAGTCCATCACCGGGGAGCTGTTTTTT. It encodes CASSYLPQSITGELFF.